This TCR beta chain was sequenced in a study of T cell repertoires in cytomegalovirus infection. Study as a whole: From public TCR beta signatures came an indication of both CMV infection and matching HLA type. Findings and limits, study-wide: Of the TCR beta families, the public ones yielded a cumulative frequency that identified carriers of CMV plus the relevant HLA. Within the response measured ex vivo, HLA-C-restricted CMV-specific TCR beta clonotypes were dominant.

V lost 6 bases and J 2 bases, leaving 11 bases between the germline ends. There are 13 residues in the CDR3. TCRdb re-called the reads with MiXCR, one entry per CDR3 protein. The sample contains under 300,000 distinct CDR3 sequences, roughly an eighth of which appear only once. At least ten counts were recorded for this clonotype. Its antigen is still unknown. The chain joins TRBV12-3 or TRBV12-4 to TRBJ2-7; a possible D gene is TRBD1 (5 bases). The receptor was isolated from a human donor in good health (CMV status not recorded). Some clones in this sample may be carry-over from other donors' samples. The source material was PBMCs. CDR3 loop: CASSRDRPYEQYF. The CDR3 DNA sequence: TGTGCCAGCAGCAGGGATAGACCCTACGAGCAGTACTTC.